This entry lists 21 T cell receptor beta chains sequenced from one sample in a study of shared clonotypes between healthy human individuals. The method was immunoSEQ multiplex PCR; TCRdb's version includes in-frame clones alone and lacks a portion of them. The table shows 850,000 to 1,100,000 clones, with approximately 80% occurring only once. The sample was memory CD4+ T cells from PBMCs. The sample's subset: CD45RA-negative fraction. All receptors derive from a man in his late teens or twenties in good health. Some clones in this sample may be carry-over from other donors' samples.

CDR3 DNA sequence: TGTGCCAGCAGCTTTGGGGCGAGGGCCCGTCGTCTCTACAATGAGCAGTTCTTC. Residues: CASSFGARARRLYNEQFF. The chain recombines TRBV7-2 with TRBJ2-1; possibly TRBD1 or TRBD2 for D (5 bases each). CDR1 is SGHTA, CDR2 FQGNSA, per germline. The length of the CDR3 is 18 residues. Trimming left V 3 bases short and J 3 bases short, with 21 bases between.

This chain joins TRBV14 and TRBJ2-1, with 12 bases fitting TRBD2. CDR3 length equals 17 residues. V was pared by 0 bases and J by 8 bases, with 8 bases of the junction left unmatched. The V gene's germline CDR1 is SGHDN and CDR2 FVKESK. The CDR3 region is CASSQETWTSGTYEQFF. The CDR3 nucleotides are TGTGCCAGCAGCCAAGAAACGTGGACTAGCGGGACCTATGAGCAGTTCTTC.

This clone was observed once. This CDR3 is CASRQGALNTEAFF. The CDR3 DNA follows: TGTGCCAGCAGGCAGGGGGCGCTTAACACTGAAGCTTTCTTT. The rearrangement uses TRBV2 and TRBJ1-1, with 8 bases matching TRBD1. Per germline, CDR1 SNHLY and CDR2 FYNNEI. V lost 6 bases, J lost 2 bases, and 5 bases stayed unmatched. There are 14 residues in the CDR3.

This sequence joins TRBV5-1 and TRBJ2-7, with TRBD2 matching over 8 bases. After removal of 0 bases from V and 7 bases from J, the junction contained 6 bases not matched to a gene. CDR3 length: 14 amino acids. The germline gives CDR1 SGHRS, CDR2 YFSETQ. The CDR3 DNA is TGCGCCAGCAGCTTGGGTAGCGGGAACGTAGAGCAGTACTTC. As protein: CASSLGSGNVEQYF.

At least ten counts were recorded for this clone. This chain uses TRBV4-3 with TRBJ1-2; D is uncertain. CDR1 is LGHNA and CDR2 is YSLEER in the germline V gene. V gave up 0 bases and J gave up 1 base, with 12 bases separating them. The CDR3 totals 16 residues. CDR3 DNA sequence: TGCGCCAGCAGCCAAGATCTAAGGGATCTTAACTATGGCTACACCTTC. It codes for CASSQDLRDLNYGYTF.

The V call is TRBV2, the J call TRBJ1-4, with TRBD1 as a possible D gene (6 bases). The V gene lost 4 bases and the J gene lost 0 bases, with 12 bases spanning the gap. Looked up from germline, CDR1 is SNHLY and CDR2 is FYNNEI. CDR3 size: 16 residues. The CDR3 DNA follows: TGTGCCAGCAGTGCGCAGGGGAGGGCAACTAATGAAAAACTGTTTTTT. Translated, it gives CASSAQGRATNEKLFF.

The V call is TRBV10-1, the J call TRBJ2-6, with 13 bases fitting TRBD2. There are 16 residues in the CDR3. Germline CDR1 is WNHNN and CDR2 is SYGVQD (reference sequence). J gave up 11 bases and V 10 bases, and 14 bases lay outside the gene matches. In DNA form, the CDR3 reads TGCGCCATCCCTCTCGGACTAGCGGGAGCTCGGGACGTCCTGACTTTC. This gives the protein CAIPLGLAGARDVLTF.

The V gene is TRBV18, the J gene TRBJ2-5, with 8 bases matching TRBD1. Per the germline V gene, CDR1 is KGHSH and CDR2 is LQKENI. CDR3 size: 15 residues. Trimming took 2 bases from V and 5 from J; bases not matched to a gene: 7. The CDR3 loop reads CASSPSQGAGETQYF. CDR3 nucleotides: TGTGCCAGCTCACCATCCCAGGGGGCAGGGGAGACCCAGTACTTC. The complete variable domain, with remaining parts taken from reference TRBV18 and TRBJ2-5, reads NAGVMQNPRHLVRRRGQEARLRCSPMKGHSHVYWYRQLPEEGLKFMVYLQKENIIDESGMPKERFSAEFPKEGPSILRIQQVVRGDSAAYFCASSPSQGAGETQYFGPGTRLLVL.

The chain is built from TRBV28 and TRBJ1-2; unclear D gene. The germline CDR1 and CDR2 sequences are MDHEN and SYDVKM. The CDR3 has 16 residues. The V end lost 2 bases, the J end lost 6 bases, and 19 bases lay between the germline ends. CDR3 protein: CASSLVAAYGTHGYTF. The CDR3 DNA sequence: TGTGCCAGCAGTTTAGTGGCAGCCTATGGAACCCATGGCTACACCTTC.

The chain combines TRBV28 with TRBJ2-2; D is possibly TRBD1 (7 bases). Deletions cut 5 bases from V and 6 bases from J, with 19 bases between. The CDR3 loop spans 16 amino acids. Germline V gives CDR1 MDHEN, CDR2 SYDVKM. CDR3 protein: CASSRQGGGKAGELFF. CDR3 coding DNA: TGTGCCAGCAGTCGTCAGGGGGGTGGAAAGGCCGGGGAGCTGTTTTTT.

This clone was seen once. The rearrangement joins TRBV6-6 to TRBJ2-1; TRBD2 might be the D (6 bases). CDR1 and CDR2 from the germline V gene are MNHNY and SVGAGI (reference sequence). The germline V and J ends were trimmed by 6 bases and 7 bases, with 16 bases remaining between them. The CDR3 runs 14 residues. CDR3 amino acids: CASRNSRGTNEQFF. The CDR3 DNA is TGTGCCAGCAGGAATTCTCGGGGGACTAATGAGCAGTTCTTC.

This clone is a singleton in its sample. V gene TRBV5-4 combines with J gene TRBJ2-1; 7 bases are a match to TRBD2. V was clipped by 0 bases and J by 9 bases; unmatched bases: 9. Germline CDR1 is SGHNT and CDR2 is YYREEE (reference sequence). The CDR3 runs to 15 residues. Here the CDR3 DNA reads TGTGCCAGCAGCTTGGCCGGCGGGAGTGGCAGTGAGCAGTTCTTC. Its protein product is CASSLAGGSGSEQFF.

The chain recombines TRBV11-1 with TRBJ2-2; 7 nucleotides line up with TRBD2. The V gene's germline CDR1 is SGHAT and CDR2 FQDESV (reference sequence). With V trimmed by 1 base and J by 4 bases, 9 bases remained unmatched. This CDR3 is 17 amino acids long. The CDR3 here is CASSLVGGRAGTGELFF. The CDR3 DNA follows: TGTGCCAGCAGCTTAGTAGGTGGGAGGGCCGGCACCGGGGAGCTGTTTTTT. The full variable domain, with the rest looked up from reference TRBV11-1 and TRBJ2-2, is EAEVAQSPRYKITEKSQAVAFWCDPISGHATLYWYRQILGQGPELLVQFQDESVVDDSQLPKDRFSAERLKGVDSTLKIQPAELGDSAMYLCASSLVGGRAGTGELFFGEGSRLTVL.

Regarding this clone: The same CDR3 is also encoded by other DNA sequences in this sample. The V gene is TRBV6-1, the J gene TRBJ1-1, with a possible D match to TRBD1 (6 bases). V was clipped by 6 bases and J by 2 bases, with 10 bases between them. The CDR3 length is 13 residues. CDR1 MNHNS and CDR2 SASEGT come from the germline V gene. CDR3: CASSLQGNTEAFF. As DNA, the CDR3 is TGTGCCAGCAGCCTACAGGGTAACACTGAAGCTTTCTTT.

This clone was observed once. The V gene is TRBV7-8, the J gene TRBJ2-5, with 13 bases that match TRBD2. V was pared by 4 bases and J by 5 bases, with 1 base of the junction left unmatched. The CDR3 extends over 14 amino acids. Germline V lookup: CDR1 SGHVS, CDR2 FQNEAQ. The CDR3 loop reads CASSWTSGSETQYF. Written as DNA, the CDR3 is TGTGCCAGCAGCTGGACTAGCGGGAGTGAGACCCAGTACTTC.

The chain carries TRBV9 and TRBJ2-2; 8 bases map to TRBD1. The CDR3 totals 15 residues. CDR1 is SGDLS, CDR2 YYNGEE, per germline. The V gene end was trimmed by 4 bases and the J gene end by 4 bases; junction bases not matched to a gene: 6. CDR3 in DNA: TGTGCCAGCAGCCAGACAGGGGCTTCCACCGGGGAGCTGTTTTTT. This sequence encodes CASSQTGASTGELFF.

The J gene is TRBJ2-1, the V gene TRBV25-1, with D perhaps matching TRBD2 (5 bases). The CDR3 is made up of 16 amino acids. The V gene lost 4 bases and the J gene lost 10 bases, with 23 bases spanning the gap. CDR1 is MGHDK, CDR2 SYGVNS, per germline. DNA for the CDR3: TGTGCCAGCAGTGGGTCATCCCGGGCTCCTCGCGGGGAGCAGTTCTTC. Translated, it gives CASSGSSRAPRGEQFF.

This rearrangement joins TRBV18 to TRBJ2-1, with TRBD2 as a possible D gene (6 bases). Germline CDR1 KGHSH, CDR2 LQKENI. Trimming took off 6 bases at V and 9 bases at J, with 21 bases between the two ends. This CDR3 region has 15 residues. The CDR3 DNA is TGTGCCAGCTCCCCTAGGGGTAGTAGCGGAAGTGAGCAGTTCTTC. As protein: CASSPRGSSGSEQFF. The full variable domain, with the rest looked up from reference TRBV18 and TRBJ2-1, is NAGVMQNPRHLVRRRGQEARLRCSPMKGHSHVYWYRQLPEEGLKFMVYLQKENIIDESGMPKERFSAEFPKEGPSILRIQQVVRGDSAAYFCASSPRGSSGSEQFFGPGTRLTVL.

The chain couples TRBV5-4 to TRBJ2-1; TRBD2 aligns across 9 bases. CDR3 length: 16 amino acids. CDR1 SGHNT and CDR2 YYREEE come from the germline V gene (reference sequence). Trimming removed 0 bases from V and 6 bases from J; junction bases left unmatched: 7. The DNA for the CDR3 is TGTGCCAGCAGCTTGGTCGCGGGAGGGCCGAGCAATGAGCAGTTCTTC. Residues: CASSLVAGGPSNEQFF.

In its sample, this clone was seen once. CDR3 loop: CASSLLQGRAYEQYF. CDR3 bases: TGTGCCAGCTCACTTCTACAGGGTAGGGCCTACGAGCAGTACTTC. The chain couples TRBV18 to TRBJ2-7, with a weak D call TRBD1 (6 bases). CDR1 KGHSH and CDR2 LQKENI come from the germline V gene. V was clipped by 4 bases and J by 2 bases, with 15 bases between them. This CDR3 region has 15 residues.

V gene TRBV27 combines with J gene TRBJ2-3; TRBD2 matches 8 bases. This CDR3 comprises 16 residues. After removal of 6 bases from V and 5 bases from J, the junction contained 13 bases not matched to a gene. Germline V gives CDR1 MNHEY, CDR2 SMNVEV (reference sequence). CDR3 region: CASRVYGTRDKDTQYF. DNA of the CDR3: TGTGCCAGCAGAGTTTACGGGACTAGAGACAAAGATACGCAGTATTTT.